This passage covers 20 T cell receptor beta chains from one sample sequenced in a study of T cell changes during pregnancy in multiple sclerosis. The method was immunoSEQ multiplex PCR; TCRdb's version includes in-frame clones alone and lacks a portion of them. The sample has 55,000 to 65,000 clones; roughly 94% are singletons. The material was CD8+ T cells from peripheral blood mononuclear cells, obtained in the third trimester of pregnancy. The receptor source for this set is a female donor with multiple sclerosis, enrolled in a pregnancy study.

The CDR3 reads CASRWGRGRTEAFF. As DNA, the CDR3 is TGTGCCAGCAGGTGGGGGAGAGGGAGGACTGAAGCTTTCTTT. The chain combines TRBV5-5 with TRBJ1-1, with D perhaps TRBD1 (5 bases). V lost 5 bases and J 5 bases, leaving 16 bases between the germline ends. Per germline, CDR1 SGHKS and CDR2 YYEKEE (reference sequence). The CDR3 extends over 14 amino acids. Looking up the rest from reference TRBV5-5 and TRBJ1-1 gives the full variable domain: DAGVTQSPTHLIKTRGQQVTLRCSPISGHKSVSWYQQVLGQGPQFIFQYYEKEERGRGNFPDRFSARQFPNYSSELNVNALLLGDSALYLCASRWGRGRTEAFFGQGTRLTVV.

The chain has TRBV18 and TRBJ2-1, with D perhaps matching TRBD2 (6 bases). CDR3 length equals 15 residues. Germline CDR1 KGHSH, CDR2 LQKENI. V dropped 0 bases and J dropped 5 bases, with 11 bases sitting between them. CDR3 coding DNA: TGTGCCAGCTCACCACCTGTAGGAGGGAACAATGAGCAGTTCTTC. Residues: CASSPPVGGNNEQFF.

V is TRBV11-2 and J is TRBJ2-7, with a weak D call TRBD1 (5 bases). V was shortened by 2 bases and J by 6 bases, with 14 bases between the two germline ends. Germline V gene sequence: CDR1 SGHAT, CDR2 FQNNGV. The CDR3 spans 14 residues. The CDR3: CASSLSIQVSEQYF. For the CDR3, the DNA is TGTGCCAGCAGCTTATCCATACAGGTTAGCGAGCAGTACTTC.

This sequence joins TRBV12-5 and TRBJ2-5, with 7 positions matching TRBD2. This CDR3 has 16 residues. CDR1 and CDR2 from the germline V gene are LGHNT and FRNRAP. V trimming: 1 base; J trimming: 4 bases; junction bases outside the gene matches: 9. CDR3 nucleotide sequence: TGTGCTAGTGGTTTGGGAGATGCGGGAGAGAGAGAGACCCAGTACTTC. This sequence encodes CASGLGDAGERETQYF.

This chain links TRBV27 with TRBJ2-3; 7 nucleotides match TRBD1. V lost 2 bases and J lost 0; bases outside the gene matches: 2. Germline V gives CDR1 MNHEY, CDR2 SMNVEV (reference sequence). The CDR3 consists of 15 residues. The CDR3 region has the DNA TGTGCCAGCAGTTTAGTACAGGGGAGCACAGATACGCAGTATTTT. Translated: CASSLVQGSTDTQYF.

The chain employs TRBV4-3 and TRBJ2-3, with TRBD2 matching over 8 bases. The germline V gene has CDR1 LGHNA and CDR2 YSLEER. This CDR3 spans 20 amino acids. V shed 1 base and J 2 bases; nucleotides not matched to a gene: 17. CDR3: CASSQVYRGTSGRITDTQYF. CDR3 DNA sequence: TGCGCCAGCAGCCAAGTGTATCGGGGAACTAGCGGTCGGATCACAGATACGCAGTATTTT.

This clone has a single count. The genes are TRBV18 and TRBJ2-7, with TRBD2 matching over 11 bases. CDR1 and CDR2 (germline): KGHSH, LQKENI. Trimming took 6 bases from V and 5 from J; bases not matched to a gene: 9. The CDR3 has 15 residues. The CDR3 protein is CASSPTSGSEDEQYF. In DNA form, the CDR3 reads TGTGCCAGCTCCCCCACTAGCGGGAGTGAGGACGAGCAGTACTTC. The full variable domain, rest sourced from reference TRBV18 and TRBJ2-7, is NAGVMQNPRHLVRRRGQEARLRCSPMKGHSHVYWYRQLPEEGLKFMVYLQKENIIDESGMPKERFSAEFPKEGPSILRIQQVVRGDSAAYFCASSPTSGSEDEQYFGPGTRLTVT.

V usage is TRBV28 and J usage is TRBJ2-1; the match to TRBD1 covers 11 bases. The CDR3 loop spans 15 amino acids. After removal of 6 bases from V and 8 bases from J, the junction contained 9 bases not matched to a gene. The germline V gene has CDR1 MDHEN and CDR2 SYDVKM. The CDR3 sequence: CASRLGTGGADEQFF. As DNA, the CDR3 is TGTGCCAGCAGACTAGGGACAGGGGGGGCCGATGAGCAGTTCTTC.

By share, this clone counts as medium-sized. CDR3 in amino acids: CASSTGRVSGANVLTF. DNA for the CDR3: TGTGCCAGCAGTACCGGTCGAGTCTCTGGGGCCAACGTCCTGACTTTC. The chain couples TRBV27 to TRBJ2-6; no clear D gene. Germline CDR1 reads MNHEY; CDR2 reads SMNVEV (reference sequence). This CDR3 spans 16 amino acids. V was clipped by 5 bases and J by 0 bases, with 11 bases between them. Together with reference TRBV27 and TRBJ2-6, the CDR3 gives the full variable domain: EAQVTQNPRYLITVTGKKLTVTCSQNMNHEYMSWYRQDPGLGLRQIYYSMNVEVTDKGDVPEGYKVSRKEKRNFPLILESPSPNQTSLYFCASSTGRVSGANVLTFGAGSRLTVL.

In nucleotides, the CDR3 is TGCGCCAGCAGCCGCTATCACGGGGAATCTAACTATGGCTACACCTTC. This gives the protein CASSRYHGESNYGYTF. The chain has TRBV5-1 and TRBJ1-2; D gene uncertain. The length of the CDR3 is 16 residues. V was trimmed by 4 bases and J by 0 bases, leaving 16 bases between them. The V gene's germline CDR1 is SGHRS and CDR2 YFSETQ. Full variable domain (missing parts from reference TRBV5-1 and TRBJ1-2): KAGVTQTPRYLIKTRGQQVTLSCSPISGHRSVSWYQQTPGQGLQFLFEYFSETQRNKGNFPGRFSGRQFSNSRSEMNVSTLELGDSALYLCASSRYHGESNYGYTFGSGTRLTVV.

The V gene is TRBV2, the J gene TRBJ2-1; 8 bases map to TRBD1. The J segment lost 9 bases and the V segment lost 2 bases, leaving 12 bases of the junction unmatched. Germline loops: CDR1 SNHLY, CDR2 FYNNEI. This CDR3 region has 16 residues. The CDR3 protein is CASSEHPGQGSSEQFF. The DNA for the CDR3 is TGTGCCAGCAGTGAACATCCTGGACAGGGTTCCTCTGAGCAGTTCTTC.

Remarks on this clone: Because the CDR3's place on the DNA is in doubt, the DNA is left out and the CDR3 is given as listed by TCRdb. Here the CDR3 reads CSVGAGTGGIF. The chain links TRBV29-1 to TRBJ2-1; no check of the table's D call, TRBD2, against the DNA was made. The CDR3 is 11 amino acids long, termini counted. CDR1 and CDR2 from the germline V gene are SQVTM and ANQGSEA.

The genes are TRBV5-6 and TRBJ1-1; the D gene is possibly TRBD1 (6 bases). V shed 5 bases and J shed 1 base, with 9 bases lying between them. Germline V gives CDR1 SGHDT, CDR2 YYEEEE. CDR3 length: 13 amino acids. The CDR3 loop is CASRVQGNTEAFF. In DNA, the CDR3 is TGTGCCAGCAGAGTACAGGGGAACACTGAAGCTTTCTTT.

This chain joins TRBV29-1 and TRBJ1-2, with 10 bases that match TRBD1. CDR1 and CDR2 (germline): SQVTM, ANQGSEA. CDR3 length: 17 amino acids. V lost 8 bases and J lost 4; bases outside the gene matches: 19. The CDR3 DNA reads TGCAGCTCCTTTGGCGGGACAGGGGAAGAAGTTTTCTATGGCTACACCTTC. This encodes CSSFGGTGEEVFYGYTF.

The chain joins TRBV4-1 to TRBJ2-7; 7 nucleotides match TRBD2. The V segment lost 6 bases and the J segment 1 base; nucleotides outside the gene matches: 6. The CDR3 consists of 14 residues. In germline, CDR1 is MGHRA, CDR2 YSYEKL. CDR3 DNA: TGCGCCAGCAGTGCAGAGCGGGAATCCTACGAGCAGTACTTC. Protein sequence: CASSAERESYEQYF.

This chain connects TRBV13 to TRBJ2-7, with 9 bases identical to TRBD2. Germline V gene lookup returns CDR1 PRHDT and CDR2 FYEKMQ (reference sequence). J lost 6 bases, V lost 3 bases, and 0 bases had no gene match. The CDR3 extends over 12 amino acids. CDR3 sequence: CASSFSGGEQYF. CDR3 nucleotide sequence: TGTGCCAGCAGCTTTAGCGGGGGCGAGCAGTACTTC. Full variable domain (outside the CDR3, taken from reference TRBV13 and TRBJ2-7): AAGVIQSPRHLIKEKRETATLKCYPIPRHDTVYWYQQGPGQDPQFLISFYEKMQSDKGSIPDRFSAQQFSDYHSELNMSSLELGDSALYFCASSFSGGEQYFGPGTRLTVT.

J is TRBJ2-7 and V is TRBV6-5; the match to TRBD2 covers 7 bases. The CDR3 is made up of 15 amino acids. V trimming: 1 base; J trimming: 4 bases; junction bases outside the gene matches: 7. Per germline, CDR1 MNHEY and CDR2 SVGAGI. The DNA for the CDR3 is TGTGCCAGCAGTTACTGGGGGGGTGCGGGATACGAGCAGTACTTC. It codes for CASSYWGGAGYEQYF.

In its sample, this clone was seen a few times. J is TRBJ1-2 and V is TRBV13; no reliable D call. V lost 4 bases and J 5 bases, leaving 11 bases between the germline ends. This CDR3 spans 13 amino acids. CDR1 and CDR2 (germline): PRHDT, FYEKMQ (reference sequence). The CDR3 sequence: CASSSVRGYGYTF. As DNA, the CDR3 is TGTGCCAGCAGCTCGGTTCGAGGGTATGGCTACACCTTC.

The chain employs TRBV5-6 and TRBJ1-5; tentatively, D is TRBD1 (5 bases). This CDR3 region has 18 residues. Looked up from germline, CDR1 is SGHDT and CDR2 is YYEEEE. Trimming removed 1 base at V and 6 bases at J, with 23 bases between. CDR3 in DNA: TGTGCCAGCAGCTTGTATAAGGGGAGGGTATTGGTCGCTCAGCCCCAGCATTTT. It is translated as CASSLYKGRVLVAQPQHF.

V and J are TRBV5-1 and TRBJ2-1, with D possibly matching TRBD2 (6 bases). This CDR3 spans 15 amino acids. Trimming pared 4 bases from V and 7 bases from J, leaving 18 bases between. Germline V lookup: CDR1 SGHRS, CDR2 YFSETQ. CDR3 in DNA: TGCGCCAGCAGCCGGGACTTGGGAGCCTCAAATGAGCAGTTCTTC. It specifies CASSRDLGASNEQFF.